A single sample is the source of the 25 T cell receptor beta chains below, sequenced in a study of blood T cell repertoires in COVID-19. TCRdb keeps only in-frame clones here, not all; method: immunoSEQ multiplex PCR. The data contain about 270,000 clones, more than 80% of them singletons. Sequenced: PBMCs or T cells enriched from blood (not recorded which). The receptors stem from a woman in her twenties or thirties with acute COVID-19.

CDR3 nucleotides: TGTGCCAGCAGCAAAGCAAAGGACAGGGGCGCTGGCTACACCTTC. It codes for CASSKAKDRGAGYTF. The chain joins TRBV21-1 to TRBJ1-2; the table assigns TRBD1, which was not confirmed against the DNA. TRBV21-1 is flagged as a pseudogene. The CDR3 is 15 amino acids.

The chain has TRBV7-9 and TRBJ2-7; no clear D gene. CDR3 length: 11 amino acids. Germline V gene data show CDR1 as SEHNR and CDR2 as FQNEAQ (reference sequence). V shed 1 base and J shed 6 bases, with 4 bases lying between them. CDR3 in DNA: TGTGCCAGCAGCTTAGGGGCCGAGCAGTACTTC. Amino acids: CASSLGAEQYF.

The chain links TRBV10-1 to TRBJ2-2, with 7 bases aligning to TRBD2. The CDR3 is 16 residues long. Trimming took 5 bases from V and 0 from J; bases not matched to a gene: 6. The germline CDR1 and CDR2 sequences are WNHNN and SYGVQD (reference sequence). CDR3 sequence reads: CASSPSGSTNTGELFF. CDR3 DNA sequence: TGCGCCAGCAGTCCTAGCGGCTCTACGAACACCGGGGAGCTGTTTTTT.

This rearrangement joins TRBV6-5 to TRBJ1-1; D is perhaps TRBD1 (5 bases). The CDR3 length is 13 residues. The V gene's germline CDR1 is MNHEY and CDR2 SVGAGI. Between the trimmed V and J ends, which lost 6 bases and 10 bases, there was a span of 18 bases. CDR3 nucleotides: TGTGCCAGCAGCACCGGGACGCCGGAGGGAGCTTTCTTT. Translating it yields CASSTGTPEGAFF.

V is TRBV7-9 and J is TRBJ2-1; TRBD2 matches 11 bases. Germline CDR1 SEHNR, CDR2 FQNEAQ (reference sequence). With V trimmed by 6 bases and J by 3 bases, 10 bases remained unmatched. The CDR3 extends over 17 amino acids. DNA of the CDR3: TGTGCCAGCAGTGGTGCCGTCACTAGCGGGGGCTACAATGAGCAGTTCTTC. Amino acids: CASSGAVTSGGYNEQFF.

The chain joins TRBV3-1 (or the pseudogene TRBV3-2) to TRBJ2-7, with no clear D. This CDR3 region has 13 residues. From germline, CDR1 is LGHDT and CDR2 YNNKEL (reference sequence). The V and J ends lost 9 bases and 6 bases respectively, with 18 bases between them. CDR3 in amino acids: CASSPGGPSEQYF. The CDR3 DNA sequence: TGTGCCAGTTCGCCCGGCGGTCCATCCGAGCAGTACTTC.

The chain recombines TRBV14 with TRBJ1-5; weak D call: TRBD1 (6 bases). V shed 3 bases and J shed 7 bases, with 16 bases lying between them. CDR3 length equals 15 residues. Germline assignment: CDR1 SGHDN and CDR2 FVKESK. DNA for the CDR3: TGTGCCAGCAGCCATGGTGGCGGGGGCTGGCAGCCCCAGCATTTT. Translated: CASSHGGGGWQPQHF.

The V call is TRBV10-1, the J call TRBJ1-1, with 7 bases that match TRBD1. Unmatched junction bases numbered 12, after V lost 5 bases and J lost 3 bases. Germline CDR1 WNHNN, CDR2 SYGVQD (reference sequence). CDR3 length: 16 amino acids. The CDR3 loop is CASSSARGDRDTEAFF. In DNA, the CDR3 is TGCGCCAGCAGTTCGGCCAGGGGGGATAGGGACACTGAAGCTTTCTTT.

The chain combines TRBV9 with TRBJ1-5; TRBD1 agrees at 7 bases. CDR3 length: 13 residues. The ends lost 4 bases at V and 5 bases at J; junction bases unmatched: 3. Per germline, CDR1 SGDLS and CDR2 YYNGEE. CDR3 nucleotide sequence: TGTGCCAGCAGCAGGACAGGAGATCAGCCCCAGCATTTT. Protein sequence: CASSRTGDQPQHF.

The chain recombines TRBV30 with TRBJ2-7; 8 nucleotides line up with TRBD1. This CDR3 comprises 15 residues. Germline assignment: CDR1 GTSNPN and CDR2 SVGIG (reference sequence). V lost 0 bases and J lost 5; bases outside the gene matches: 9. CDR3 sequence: CAWSVLDRAVDEQYF. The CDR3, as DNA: TGTGCCTGGAGTGTACTGGACAGGGCGGTCGACGAGCAGTACTTC.

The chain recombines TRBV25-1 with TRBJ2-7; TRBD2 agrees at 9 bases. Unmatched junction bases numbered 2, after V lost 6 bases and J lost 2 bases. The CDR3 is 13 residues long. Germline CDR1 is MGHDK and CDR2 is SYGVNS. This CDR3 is CASRASGAYEQYF. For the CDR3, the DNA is TGTGCCAGCAGAGCTAGCGGGGCCTACGAGCAGTACTTC.

CDR3: CASSTTDIVNEQFF. In DNA form, the CDR3 reads TGTGCCAGCAGCACCACTGATATAGTGAATGAGCAGTTCTTC. The V and J genes are TRBV7-9 and TRBJ2-1; no definite D call. The germline V and J ends were trimmed by 5 bases and 7 bases, with 15 bases remaining between them. Looked up from germline, CDR1 is SEHNR and CDR2 is FQNEAQ (reference sequence). The CDR3 has 14 residues. Using reference TRBV7-9 and TRBJ2-1 for the parts outside the CDR3, the full variable domain is DTGVSQNPRHKITKRGQNVTFRCDPISEHNRLYWYRQTLGQGPEFLTYFQNEAQLEKSRLLSDRFSAERPKGSFSTLEIQRTEQGDSAMYLCASSTTDIVNEQFFGPGTRLTVL.

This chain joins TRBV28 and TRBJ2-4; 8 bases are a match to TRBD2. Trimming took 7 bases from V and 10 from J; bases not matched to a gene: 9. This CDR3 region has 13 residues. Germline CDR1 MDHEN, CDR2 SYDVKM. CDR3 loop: CASISGTSPIQYF. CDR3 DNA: TGTGCCAGCATTTCTGGGACTAGTCCTATTCAGTACTTC.

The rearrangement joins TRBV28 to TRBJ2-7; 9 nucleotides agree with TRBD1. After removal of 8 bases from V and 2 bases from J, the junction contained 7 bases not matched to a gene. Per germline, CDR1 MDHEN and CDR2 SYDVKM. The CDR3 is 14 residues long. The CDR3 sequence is CASETGTGTYEQYF. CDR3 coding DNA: TGTGCCAGCGAAACCGGGACAGGGACCTACGAGCAGTACTTC. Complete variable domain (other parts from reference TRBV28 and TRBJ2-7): DVKVTQSSRYLVKRTGEKVFLECVQDMDHENMFWYRQDPGLGLRLIYFSYDVKMKEKGDIPEGYSVSREKKERFSLILESASTNQTSMYLCASETGTGTYEQYFGPGTRLTVT.

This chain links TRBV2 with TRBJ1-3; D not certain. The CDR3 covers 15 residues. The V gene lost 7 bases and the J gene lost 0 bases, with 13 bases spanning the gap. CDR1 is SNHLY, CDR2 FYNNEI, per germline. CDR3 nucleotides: TGTGCCAGCATGAGGGAACAAATCTCTGGAAACACCATATATTTT. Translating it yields CASMREQISGNTIYF.

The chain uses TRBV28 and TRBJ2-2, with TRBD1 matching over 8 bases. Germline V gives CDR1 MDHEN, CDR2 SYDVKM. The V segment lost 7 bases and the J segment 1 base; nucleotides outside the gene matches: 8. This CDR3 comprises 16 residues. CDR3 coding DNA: TGTGCCAGCATCCCGCACGGGACAGGGAACACCGGGGAGCTGTTTTTT. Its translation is CASIPHGTGNTGELFF.

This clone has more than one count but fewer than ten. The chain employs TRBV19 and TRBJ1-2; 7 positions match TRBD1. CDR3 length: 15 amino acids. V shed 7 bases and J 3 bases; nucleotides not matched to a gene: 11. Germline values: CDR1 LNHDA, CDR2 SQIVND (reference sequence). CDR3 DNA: TGTGCCAGTACCTATATGACCGGGACAGACTATGGCTACACCTTC. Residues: CASTYMTGTDYGYTF.

This chain's CDR3 is CASSLASGKNIQYF. CDR3 nucleotide sequence: TGTGCCAGCAGCTTAGCTAGCGGCAAAAACATTCAGTACTTC. The chain has TRBV7-9 and TRBJ2-4, with D possibly being TRBD2 (6 bases). This CDR3 contains 14 residues. The V gene lost 0 bases and the J gene lost 3 bases, with 6 bases spanning the gap. CDR1 and CDR2 from the germline V gene are SEHNR and FQNEAQ (reference sequence).

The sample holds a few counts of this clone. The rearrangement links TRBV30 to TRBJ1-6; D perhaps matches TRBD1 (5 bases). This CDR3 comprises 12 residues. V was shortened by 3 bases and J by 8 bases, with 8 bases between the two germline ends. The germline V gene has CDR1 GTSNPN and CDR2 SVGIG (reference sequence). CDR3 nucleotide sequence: TGTGCCTGGAGAACACAGGATTCACCCCTCCACTTT. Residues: CAWRTQDSPLHF.

The CDR3 is CATSDEQVAGTDFEKLFF. CDR3 coding DNA: TGTGCCACCAGTGATGAACAGGTCGCCGGGACAGATTTTGAAAAACTGTTTTTT. V is TRBV24-1 and J is TRBJ1-4, with 7 bases matching TRBD1. This CDR3 has 18 amino acids. V lost 3 bases to trimming and J lost 7 bases; unmatched junction nucleotides: 16. The V gene's germline CDR1 is KGHDR and CDR2 SFDVKD.

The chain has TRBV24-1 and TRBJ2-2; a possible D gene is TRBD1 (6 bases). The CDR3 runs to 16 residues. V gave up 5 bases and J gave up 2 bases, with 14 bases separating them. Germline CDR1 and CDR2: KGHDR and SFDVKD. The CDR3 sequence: CATSAQGHSNTGELFF. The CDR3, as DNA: TGTGCCACCAGTGCCCAGGGACATTCTAACACCGGGGAGCTGTTTTTT.

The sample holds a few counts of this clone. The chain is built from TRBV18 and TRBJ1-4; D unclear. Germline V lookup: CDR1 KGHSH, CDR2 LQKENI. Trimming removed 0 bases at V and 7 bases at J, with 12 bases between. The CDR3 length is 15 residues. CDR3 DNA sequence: TGTGCCAGCTCACCACCGATGGGCGCGGGTGAAAAACTGTTTTTT. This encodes CASSPPMGAGEKLFF.

The CDR3 bases are TGTGCCAGCAATGAGATGGGCACCTACGAGCAGTACTTC. Residues: CASNEMGTYEQYF. The chain joins TRBV25-1 to TRBJ2-7; D gene uncertain. The CDR3 is made up of 13 amino acids. V was cut by 7 bases and J by 2 bases, with 12 bases left in between. Germline-derived CDR1 and CDR2 are MGHDK and SYGVNS.

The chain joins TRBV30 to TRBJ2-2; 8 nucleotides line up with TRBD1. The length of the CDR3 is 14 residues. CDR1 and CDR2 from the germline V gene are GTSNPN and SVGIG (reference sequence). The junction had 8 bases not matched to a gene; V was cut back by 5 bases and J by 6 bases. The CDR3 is CAWAVTGVSGELFF. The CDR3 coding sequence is TGTGCCTGGGCAGTGACAGGGGTGTCCGGGGAGCTGTTTTTT. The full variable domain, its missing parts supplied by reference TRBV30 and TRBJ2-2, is SQTIHQWPATLVQPVGSPLSLECTVEGTSNPNLYWYRQAAGRGLQLLFYSVGIGQISSEVPQNLSASRPQDRQFILSSKKLLLSDSGFYLCAWAVTGVSGELFFGEGSRLTVL.

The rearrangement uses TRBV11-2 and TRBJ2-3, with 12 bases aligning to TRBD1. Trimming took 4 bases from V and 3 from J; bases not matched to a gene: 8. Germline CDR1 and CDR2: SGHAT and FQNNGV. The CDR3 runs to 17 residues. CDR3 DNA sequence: TGTGCCAGCAGCTCACCCCCGGGACAGGGGGCAACAGATACGCAGTATTTT. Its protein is CASSSPPGQGATDTQYF.